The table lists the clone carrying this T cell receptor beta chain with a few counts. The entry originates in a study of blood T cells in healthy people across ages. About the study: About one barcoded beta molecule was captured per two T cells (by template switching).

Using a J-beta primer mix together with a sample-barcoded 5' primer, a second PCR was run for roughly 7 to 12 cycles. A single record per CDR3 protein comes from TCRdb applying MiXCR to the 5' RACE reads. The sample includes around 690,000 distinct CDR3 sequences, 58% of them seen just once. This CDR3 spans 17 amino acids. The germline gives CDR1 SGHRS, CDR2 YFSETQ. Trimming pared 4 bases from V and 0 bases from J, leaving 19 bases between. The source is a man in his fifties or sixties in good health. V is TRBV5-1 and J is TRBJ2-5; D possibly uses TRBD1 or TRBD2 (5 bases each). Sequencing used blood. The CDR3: CASSIPDRDGDQETQYF. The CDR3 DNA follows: TGCGCCAGCAGCATCCCAGACCGGGACGGCGACCAAGAGACCCAGTACTTC.